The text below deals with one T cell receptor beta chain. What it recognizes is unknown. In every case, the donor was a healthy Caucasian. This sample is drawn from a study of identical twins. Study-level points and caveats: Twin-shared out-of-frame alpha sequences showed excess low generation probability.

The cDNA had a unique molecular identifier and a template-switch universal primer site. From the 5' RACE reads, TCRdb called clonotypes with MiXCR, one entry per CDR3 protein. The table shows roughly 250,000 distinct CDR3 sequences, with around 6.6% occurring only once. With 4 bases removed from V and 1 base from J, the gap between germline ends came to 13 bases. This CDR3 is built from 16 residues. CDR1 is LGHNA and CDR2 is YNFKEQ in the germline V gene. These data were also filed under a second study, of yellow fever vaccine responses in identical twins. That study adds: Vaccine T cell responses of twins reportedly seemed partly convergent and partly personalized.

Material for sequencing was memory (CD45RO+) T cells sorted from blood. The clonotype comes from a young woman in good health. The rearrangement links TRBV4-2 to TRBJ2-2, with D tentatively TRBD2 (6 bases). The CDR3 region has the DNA TGTGCCAGCAGCCCTTCTAGCGCCGAGAACACCGGGGAGCTGTTTTTT. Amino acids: CASSPSSAENTGELFF.